Listed below are T cell receptor beta chains from one sample, sequenced in a study of cytomegalovirus exposure and HLA in healthy donors. Method: immunoSEQ multiplex PCR; TCRdb's copy keeps in-frame clones and lacks some. The repertoire has 150,000 to 200,000 clones, just over 75% of them found once; the top ten carry 2% to 2.5%. The sequenced sample consisted of PBMCs. All receptors come from a woman aged 25 to 39 in good health and CMV-seropositive. The CDR3 runs from the conserved cysteine through the conserved F or W. D genes are given only for firm matches. Clone size appears in some rows only: once, few, many, or a class for an expanded clone.

d_gene	j_gene	v_gene	abundance	CDR3aa	CDR3nt
.	TRBJ1-3	TRBV30	.	CAWSRDSGSGNTIYF	TGTGCCTGGAGCAGGGATTCGGGCTCTGGAAACACCATATATTTT
.	TRBJ2-1	TRBV4-3	.	CASSLTSEGLGGDQTLF	TGCGCCAGCAGCCTTACCTCCGAGGGTCTGGGCGGGGACCAGACTCTCTTC
TRBD1	TRBJ2-1	TRBV7-2	.	CASSYNGQEYNEQFF	TGTGCCAGCAGTTACAACGGACAGGAGTACAATGAGCAGTTCTTC
TRBD1	TRBJ2-2	TRBV10-1	.	CASSDPGQGFTGELFF	TGCGCCAGCAGTGACCCAGGACAGGGATTTACCGGGGAGCTGTTTTTT
.	TRBJ1-2	TRBV29-1	.	CSVVSRGGTPNYGYTF	TGCAGCGTTGTGTCAAGGGGAGGCACTCCTAACTATGGCTACACCTTC
.	TRBJ2-1	TRBV30	once	CAWSYGTSSYNEQFF	TGTGCCTGGAGTTACGGGACAAGCTCCTACAATGAGCAGTTCTTC
.	TRBJ1-1	TRBV11-2	.	CASSLVGGKNTEAFF	TGTGCCAGCAGCTTGGTGGGGGGTAAAAACACTGAAGCTTTCTTT
.	TRBJ1-1	TRBV5-6	.	CASSLAVSEAFF	TGTGCCAGCAGCTTGGCTGTTTCTGAAGCTTTCTTT
TRBD2	TRBJ2-1	TRBV25-1	.	CASSPGAGVNNEQFF	TGTGCCAGCAGTCCTGGAGCGGGGGTAAACAATGAGCAGTTCTTC
TRBD2	TRBJ2-1	TRBV12-5	.	CASGLVAGGYNEQFF	TGTGCTAGTGGTTTGGTAGCGGGGGGATACAATGAGCAGTTCTTC
.	TRBJ2-3	TRBV30	.	CAWTSGSDTQYF	TGTGCCTGGACCTCAGGGTCAGATACGCAGTATTTT
.	TRBJ1-6	TRBV11-2	.	CASSSPAWGQHNSPLHF	TGTGCCAGCAGCTCCCCCGCGTGGGGGCAGCATAATTCACCCCTCCACTTT
.	TRBJ1-2	TRBV2	.	CASGQENYGYTF	TGTGCCAGCGGACAAGAAAACTATGGCTACACCTTC
.	TRBJ2-3	TRBV18	.	CASSPTIPGFADTQYF	TGTGCCAGCTCACCTACCATTCCGGGGTTTGCAGATACGCAGTATTTT
.	TRBJ1-1	TRBV4-3	.	CASSQDGGALNTEAFF	TGCGCCAGCAGCCAAGATGGGGGGGCTTTGAACACTGAAGCTTTCTTT
.	TRBJ1-2	TRBV29-1	.	CNVETRVYGYTF	TGCAACGTTGAAACCAGGGTGTATGGCTACACCTTC
TRBD1	TRBJ2-3	TRBV4-1	.	CASSQAHRGRADTQYF	TGCGCCAGCAGCCAAGCACACAGGGGGCGCGCAGATACGCAGTATTTT
.	TRBJ1-2	TRBV5-6	.	CASSLSGSPIFGYTF	TGTGCCAGCAGCCTCTCGGGGTCGCCCATTTTTGGCTACACCTTC
.	TRBJ1-3	TRBV23-1	.	CASTPLWGPGNTIYF	TGCGCCAGCACCCCCCTGTGGGGGCCTGGAAACACCATATATTTT
TRBD1	TRBJ1-5	TRBV28	.	CASSSMDRVSNQPQHF	TGTGCCAGCAGTTCTATGGACAGGGTTAGCAATCAGCCCCAGCATTTT